The 23 T cell receptor beta chains below all came from one sample that was sequenced in a study of T cell responses to AZD1222 COVID-19 vaccine. TCRdb keeps only in-frame clones here, not all; method: immunoSEQ multiplex PCR. The sample contains fewer than 200,000 clones, 85% to 95% of which appear only once. Sequenced here: peripheral blood, sampled 28 days after the second AZD1222 dose. The receptors were gathered from an adult who received the AZD1222 COVID-19 vaccine.

This clone was counted a single time. This rearrangement joins TRBV9 to TRBJ1-2; D is unresolved. The germline CDR1 and CDR2 sequences are SGDLS and YYNGEE. V gave up 3 bases and J gave up 2 bases, with 8 bases separating them. The CDR3 contains 13 residues. For the CDR3, the DNA is TGTGCCAGCAGCGCCCGGGGAAACTATGGCTACACCTTC. Protein sequence: CASSARGNYGYTF.

The rearrangement joins TRBV28 to TRBJ1-2; no definite D call. Germline assignment: CDR1 MDHEN and CDR2 SYDVKM. Between the trimmed V and J ends, which lost 6 bases and 0 bases, there was a span of 8 bases. This CDR3 region has 13 residues. The CDR3 region is CASRVPPNYGYTF. As DNA, the CDR3 is TGTGCCAGCAGGGTTCCCCCTAACTATGGCTACACCTTC.

V usage is TRBV9 and J usage is TRBJ1-2, with D tentatively TRBD1 (5 bases). The CDR3 has 15 amino acids. Looked up from germline, CDR1 is SGDLS and CDR2 is YYNGEE. The germline V and J ends were trimmed by 4 bases and 7 bases, with 20 bases remaining between them. The DNA of the CDR3 is TGTGCCAGCAGCCCTAGGGACTCCTCTGGTTTTGGCTACACCTTC. Amino acid sequence: CASSPRDSSGFGYTF.

The chain carries TRBV19 and TRBJ2-4; D is ambiguous. The V and J ends lost 9 bases and 5 bases respectively, with 20 bases between them. The CDR3 is made up of 15 amino acids. The germline CDR1 and CDR2 sequences are LNHDA and SQIVND (reference sequence). In nucleotides, the CDR3 is TGTGCCAGCGCCATAGTTGGGTATCTCCAAAACATTCAGTACTTC. It specifies CASAIVGYLQNIQYF.

The chain combines TRBV7-9 with TRBJ1-2; no firm D call. The CDR3 runs to 15 residues. V was cut by 7 bases and J by 1 base, with 16 bases left in between. The germline V gene encodes CDR1 SEHNR and CDR2 FQNEAQ (reference sequence). Here the CDR3 reads CASNTGRSFNYGYTF. The CDR3, as DNA: TGTGCCAGCAACACCGGGCGGAGCTTTAACTATGGCTACACCTTC.

V and J are TRBV7-9 and TRBJ1-6, with D possibly matching TRBD1 (6 bases). Trimming cost V 5 bases and J 7 bases, with 9 bases left between them. Looked up from germline, CDR1 is SEHNR and CDR2 is FQNEAQ (reference sequence). CDR3 length: 13 residues. The CDR3 region is CASSVQGNSPLHF. CDR3 sequence (DNA): TGTGCCAGCAGCGTACAGGGAAATTCACCCCTCCACTTT.

This chain uses TRBV29-1 with TRBJ1-5; D remains unclear. V was clipped by 6 bases and J by 4 bases, with 13 bases between them. Germline CDR1 is SQVTM and CDR2 is ANQGSEA. The CDR3 length is 13 residues. The CDR3 nucleotides read TGCAGCGTGGCCGGGAATTATAATCAGCCCCAGCATTTT. It is translated as CSVAGNYNQPQHF.

V is TRBV5-1 and J is TRBJ2-2; D unclear. The ends were cut back, 1 base at V and 4 bases at J, with 8 bases in the middle. The CDR3 covers 14 residues. Germline-derived CDR1 and CDR2 are SGHRS and YFSETQ. The CDR3 sequence: CASSLSPGTGELFF. In nucleotides, the CDR3 is TGCGCCAGCAGCTTGTCTCCCGGCACCGGGGAGCTGTTTTTT.

V gene TRBV5-8 combines with J gene TRBJ2-3; D may be TRBD2 (5 bases). Trimming pared 0 bases from V and 0 bases from J, leaving 8 bases between. The germline gives CDR1 SGHTS, CDR2 YDEGEE. CDR3 size: 15 residues. The CDR3 loop reads CASSLVWTSTDTQYF. CDR3 nucleotide sequence: TGTGCCAGCAGCTTGGTGTGGACTAGCACAGATACGCAGTATTTT. The whole variable domain, remainder taken from reference TRBV5-8 and TRBJ2-3, is EAGVTQSPTHLIKTRGQQATLRCSPISGHTSVYWYQQALGLGLQFLLWYDEGEERNRGNFPPRFSGRQFPNYSSELNVNALELEDSALYLCASSLVWTSTDTQYFGPGTRLTVL.

The rearrangement joins TRBV7-3 to TRBJ2-7, with a tentative D call TRBD1 (6 bases). With 4 bases removed from V and 3 bases from J, the gap between germline ends came to 10 bases. The CDR3 length is 13 residues. Germline loops: CDR1 SGHTA, CDR2 FQGTGA. The CDR3: CASSWDTGYEQYF. In DNA form, the CDR3 reads TGTGCCAGCAGCTGGGACACAGGCTACGAGCAGTACTTC.

The chain couples TRBV19 to TRBJ1-6; no firm D call. Germline lookup yields CDR1 LNHDA and CDR2 SQIVND (reference sequence). The length of the CDR3 is 16 residues. The ends were cut back, 3 bases at V and 6 bases at J, with 15 bases in the middle. The CDR3 nucleotides are TGTGCCAGTAGTATCGAGGGTCCTACGGTTAATTCACCCCTCCACTTT. It is translated as CASSIEGPTVNSPLHF.

The chain employs TRBV7-3 and TRBJ1-2; D gene unclear. CDR3 length: 12 amino acids. Germline V CDR1 and CDR2: SGHTA, FQGTGA. V lost 2 bases and J lost 4, with 5 bases in between. The CDR3: CASSLSGYGYTF. DNA for the CDR3: TGTGCCAGCAGCTTATCAGGCTATGGCTACACCTTC.

As DNA, the CDR3 is TGTGCCAGCGGGGACAGGGTTAGGGATGAAAAACTGTTTTTT. Translation: CASGDRVRDEKLFF. The chain is built from TRBV2 and TRBJ1-4; TRBD1 aligns across 9 bases. CDR1 and CDR2 (germline): SNHLY, FYNNEI. The CDR3 spans 14 residues. With V trimmed by 8 bases and J by 6 bases, 7 bases remained unmatched.

This chain joins TRBV6-6 and TRBJ2-1, with D uncertain. This CDR3 comprises 12 residues. From germline, CDR1 is MNHNY and CDR2 SVGAGI (reference sequence). V dropped 4 bases and J dropped 8 bases, with 9 bases sitting between them. Written as DNA, the CDR3 is TGTGCCAGCAGTTCCGGCCTTTATGAGCAGTTCTTC. Translating it yields CASSSGLYEQFF.

V and J are TRBV2 and TRBJ2-3, with D possibly being TRBD2 (6 bases). Germline V gene lookup returns CDR1 SNHLY and CDR2 FYNNEI. V gave up 1 base and J gave up 0 bases, with 11 bases separating them. The CDR3 has 16 residues. The CDR3 DNA sequence: TGTGCCAGCAGTGAAGGTCGCGGGATTAGCACAGATACGCAGTATTTT. It yields the protein CASSEGRGISTDTQYF.

The chain recombines TRBV5-4 with TRBJ2-5; D possibly corresponds to TRBD1 (6 bases). CDR1 and CDR2 from the germline V gene are SGHNT and YYREEE (reference sequence). Trimming cost V 4 bases and J 2 bases, with 9 bases left between them. There are 13 residues in the CDR3. CDR3 in DNA: TGTGCCAGCAGCCGGGACACTCAAGAGACCCAGTACTTC. Residues: CASSRDTQETQYF.

This clone was observed a few times. The chain is built from TRBV2 and TRBJ1-6, with a tentative D call TRBD1 (5 bases). The CDR3 consists of 15 residues. The V gene's germline CDR1 is SNHLY and CDR2 FYNNEI. V lost 3 bases and J lost 7, with 13 bases in between. The CDR3 sequence is CASSDGQGGNSPLHF. In DNA, the CDR3 is TGTGCCAGCAGTGATGGACAAGGAGGGAATTCACCCCTCCACTTT.

V is TRBV7-9 and J is TRBJ1-1; no firm D call. The CDR3 runs 12 residues. Deletions cut 3 bases from V and 6 bases from J, with 8 bases between. Germline assignment: CDR1 SEHNR and CDR2 FQNEAQ (reference sequence). The chain's CDR3 is CASSFPNSEAFF. The CDR3 DNA reads as TGTGCCAGCAGCTTCCCAAATTCTGAAGCTTTCTTT.

The chain joins TRBV6-5 to TRBJ2-7; maybe TRBD2 (7 bases). V dropped 5 bases and J dropped 4 bases, with 15 bases sitting between them. Germline V gene lookup returns CDR1 MNHEY and CDR2 SVGAGI. The CDR3 runs to 14 residues. The CDR3 bases are TGTGCCAGCAGTAGTGAAGGGGGGGTGTACGAGCAGTACTTC. It is translated as CASSSEGGVYEQYF.

The chain couples TRBV19 to TRBJ2-1, with 8 bases matching TRBD2. Germline V gene data show CDR1 as LNHDA and CDR2 as SQIVND (reference sequence). Trimming cost V 5 bases and J 9 bases; bases outside gene matches: 12. The CDR3 totals 15 residues. The CDR3 nucleotides read TGTGCCAGTAGTCAGCGGGAGCCAAGTATCGCTGAGCAGTTCTTC. Translation gives CASSQREPSIAEQFF. Looking up the rest from reference TRBV19 and TRBJ2-1 gives the full variable domain: DGGITQSPKYLFRKEGQNVTLSCEQNLNHDAMYWYRQDPGQGLRLIYYSQIVNDFQKGDIAEGYSVSREKKESFPLTVTSAQKNPTAFYLCASSQREPSIAEQFFGPGTRLTVL.

The chain uses TRBV10-3 and TRBJ1-6; 7 positions match TRBD1. The CDR3 is made up of 16 amino acids. Germline V gene sequence: CDR1 ENHRY, CDR2 SYGVKD. V lost 0 bases and J lost 5; bases outside the gene matches: 4. CDR3 amino acids: CAISESTTGHNSPLHF. CDR3 nucleotide sequence: TGTGCCATCAGTGAGTCTACGACAGGGCATAATTCACCCCTCCACTTT.

The chain joins TRBV6-5 to TRBJ2-5, with 7 bases lining up with TRBD1. Trimming cost V 6 bases and J 5 bases; bases outside gene matches: 12. CDR1 is MNHEY, CDR2 SVGAGI, per germline. The CDR3 totals 15 residues. For the CDR3, the DNA is TGTGCCAGCAGGCCTACGACAGGGTTTGGGGAGACCCAGTACTTC. Its protein product is CASRPTTGFGETQYF.

V gene TRBV5-1 combines with J gene TRBJ1-1; the D gene is possibly TRBD1 (6 bases). CDR1 is SGHRS, CDR2 YFSETQ, per germline. This CDR3 spans 15 amino acids. V was cut by 4 bases and J by 1 base, with 14 bases left in between. Here the CDR3 DNA reads TGCGCCAGCAGCCCTAGTCAGGGGTGGAACACTGAAGCTTTCTTT. Residues: CASSPSQGWNTEAFF.